The text below deals with one T cell receptor beta chain. The table came from immunoSEQ multiplex PCR; TCRdb's copy has only in-frame clones and leaves some out. This repertoire shows roughly 57,000 clones, 75% to 90% found once; its top ten account for under 20%. This specimen belongs to a study of OX40 agonist ivuxolimab in advanced cancers. Across the study: Patients received the agonistic anti-OX40 (CD134) antibody ivuxolimab.

Trimming took off 5 bases at V and 1 base at J, with 14 bases between the two ends. Per the germline V gene, CDR1 is SGHTA and CDR2 is FQGTGA. The CDR3 runs 15 residues. The TCR was taken from an adult with an advanced solid tumor such as melanoma, head and neck, liver or kidney cancer. V is TRBV7-3 and J is TRBJ1-1; D call uncertain. This specimen consisted of CD4+ or CD8+ T cells sorted from blood, obtained in a trial of the OX40 agonist ivuxolimab. In DNA, the CDR3 is TGTGCCAGCAGCCTGTCGTCCTCGGGGAACACTGAAGCTTTCTTT. It specifies CASSLSSSGNTEAFF. Based on the CDR3 plus reference TRBV7-3 and TRBJ1-1, the full variable domain is GAGVSQTPSNKVTEKGKYVELRCDPISGHTALYWYRQSLGQGPEFLIYFQGTGAADDSGLPNDRFFAVRPEGSVSTLKIQRTERGDSAVYLCASSLSSSGNTEAFFGQGTRLTVV.